These 13 T cell receptor beta chains originate from one sample sequenced in a study of blood T cell repertoires in COVID-19. Assay: immunoSEQ multiplex PCR; the TCRdb copy retains only in-frame clones and omits some. The sample has 120,000 or so clones, 79% seen once; the top ten hold 37%. The specimen was peripheral blood. The receptor set was obtained from a man aged 35-49 years with active or convalescent COVID-19.

This chain's CDR3 is CASSLAPGQVGNTIYF. The CDR3 DNA is TGTGCCAGCAGCTTAGCGCCGGGACAGGTTGGAAACACCATATATTTT. V gene TRBV7-2 combines with J gene TRBJ1-3; 8 nucleotides agree with TRBD1. This CDR3 is built from 16 residues. Per germline, CDR1 SGHTA and CDR2 FQGNSA. J was trimmed by 3 bases and V by 0 bases; bases with no gene match: 4.

This chain connects TRBV15 to TRBJ2-1, with no clear D. There are 13 residues in the CDR3. CDR1 is LNHNV, CDR2 YYDKDF, per germline (reference sequence). Trimming cost V 4 bases and J 7 bases, with 11 bases left between them. As DNA, the CDR3 is TGTGCCACCAGCATAGCCCCCCGGAATGAGCAGTTCTTC. Protein sequence: CATSIAPRNEQFF.

CDR3 sequence: CASSQRSLGTTYEQYF. The DNA of the CDR3 is TGCGCCAGCAGCCAAAGGAGCCTCGGGACTACCTACGAGCAGTACTTC. V gene TRBV4-1 combines with J gene TRBJ2-7; 7 bases map to TRBD2. The CDR3 has 16 amino acids. Trimming cost V 2 bases and J 2 bases; bases outside gene matches: 9. Germline CDR1 MGHRA, CDR2 YSYEKL.

In DNA, the CDR3 is TGCGCCAGCAGCCAAGTTCACAGTAGGGAGACCCAGTACTTC. This sequence encodes CASSQVHSRETQYF. The V and J genes are TRBV4-3 and TRBJ2-5; no definite D call. CDR3 length: 14 amino acids. V was pared by 1 base and J by 5 bases, with 11 bases between. The germline V gene has CDR1 LGHNA and CDR2 YSLEER.

The rearrangement joins TRBV29-1 to TRBJ2-2; D is perhaps TRBD2 (7 bases). Germline values: CDR1 SQVTM, CDR2 ANQGSEA. The CDR3 length is 14 residues. Between the trimmed V and J ends, which lost 6 bases and 4 bases, there was a span of 15 bases. The CDR3: CSVGGAGFTGELFF. CDR3 DNA sequence: TGCAGCGTGGGGGGGGCGGGATTCACCGGGGAGCTGTTTTTT.

The chain couples TRBV7-2 to TRBJ2-1; 11 bases are a match to TRBD1. This CDR3 has 15 amino acids. Looked up from germline, CDR1 is SGHTA and CDR2 is FQGNSA. The junction had 4 bases not matched to a gene; V was cut back by 3 bases and J by 6 bases. This CDR3 reads CASSFGQGAGNEQFF. The DNA of the CDR3 is TGTGCCAGCAGCTTCGGACAGGGGGCAGGCAATGAGCAGTTCTTC. The entire variable domain, with the rest obtained from reference TRBV7-2 and TRBJ2-1, is as follows: GAGVSQSPSNKVTEKGKDVELRCDPISGHTALYWYRQSLGQGLEFLIYFQGNSAPDKSGLPSDRFSAERTGGSVSTLTIQRTQQEDSAVYLCASSFGQGAGNEQFFGPGTRLTVL.

The V call is TRBV2, the J call TRBJ2-1; 7 positions agree with TRBD1. The CDR3 has 15 amino acids. Germline V gene lookup returns CDR1 SNHLY and CDR2 FYNNEI. Trimming removed 3 bases from V and 3 bases from J; junction bases left unmatched: 5. CDR3 amino acids: CASSDPQGFYNEQFF. The CDR3 DNA reads TGTGCCAGCAGTGACCCACAGGGGTTCTACAATGAGCAGTTCTTC.

This chain links TRBV5-1 with TRBJ1-2; 7 bases fit TRBD1. Per germline, CDR1 SGHRS and CDR2 YFSETQ. The CDR3 has 14 residues. Trimming removed 4 bases from V and 8 bases from J; junction bases left unmatched: 11. CDR3 region: CASSPGTAVGGYTF. DNA of the CDR3: TGCGCCAGCAGCCCCGGGACAGCGGTGGGGGGCTACACCTTC.

The chain links TRBV5-6 to TRBJ1-6; unclear D gene. The germline CDR1 and CDR2 sequences are SGHDT and YYEEEE. V shed 3 bases and J shed 0 bases, with 10 bases lying between them. This CDR3 is built from 16 residues. The CDR3 protein is CASSSFSSSYNSPLHF. CDR3 nucleotides: TGTGCCAGCAGCTCGTTTTCGAGCTCCTATAATTCACCCCTCCACTTT.

This chain joins TRBV3-1 (or the pseudogene TRBV3-2) and TRBJ1-5; 7 positions agree with TRBD1. Germline CDR1 LGHDT, CDR2 YNNKEL (reference sequence). The CDR3 loop spans 14 amino acids. V shed 8 bases, J shed 7 bases, and the junction held 11 bases outside the gene matches. Written as DNA, the CDR3 is TGTGCCAGCGCCAAGGGGGCAGGGGAACAGCCCCAGCATTTT. It specifies CASAKGAGEQPQHF.

The chain is built from TRBV29-1 and TRBJ1-1, with D perhaps TRBD1 (5 bases). V was clipped by 0 bases and J by 0 bases, with 11 bases between them. This CDR3 region has 15 residues. CDR1 is SQVTM and CDR2 is ANQGSEA in the germline V gene. The CDR3 DNA reads as TGCAGCGTTGAAGAAAGGGGAGGGGTGAACACTGAAGCTTTCTTT. Its translation is CSVEERGGVNTEAFF.

The chain carries TRBV4-1 and TRBJ2-1, with D possibly TRBD2 on 6 matching bases. Trimming left V 1 base short and J 8 bases short, with 18 bases between. Germline V gene sequence: CDR1 MGHRA, CDR2 YSYEKL. The CDR3 totals 16 residues. The CDR3 loop is CASSQVGRGGVDEQFF. For the CDR3, the DNA is TGCGCCAGCAGCCAAGTGGGAAGAGGAGGGGTTGATGAGCAGTTCTTC.

V usage is TRBV10-3 and J usage is TRBJ1-5; weak D call: TRBD1 (6 bases). The length of the CDR3 is 13 residues. Trimming cost V 11 bases and J 7 bases, with 18 bases left between them. From germline, CDR1 is ENHRY and CDR2 SYGVKD. CDR3 in amino acids: CADPTGLVQPQHF. CDR3 DNA sequence: TGTGCCGACCCTACAGGGTTAGTACAGCCCCAGCATTTT.